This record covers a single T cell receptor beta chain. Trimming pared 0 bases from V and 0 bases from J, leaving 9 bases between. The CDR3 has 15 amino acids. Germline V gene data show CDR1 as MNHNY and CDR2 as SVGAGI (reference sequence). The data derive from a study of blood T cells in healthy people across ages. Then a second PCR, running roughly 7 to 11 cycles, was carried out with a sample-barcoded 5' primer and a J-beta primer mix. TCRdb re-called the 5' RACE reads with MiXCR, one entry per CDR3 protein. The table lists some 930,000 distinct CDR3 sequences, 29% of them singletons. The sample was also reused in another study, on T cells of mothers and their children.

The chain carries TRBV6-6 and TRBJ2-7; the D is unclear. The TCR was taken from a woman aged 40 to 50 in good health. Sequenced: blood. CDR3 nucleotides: TGTGCCAGCAGTTACTCAGCCAGTAGCTCCTACGAGCAGTACTTC. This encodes CASSYSASSSYEQYF.